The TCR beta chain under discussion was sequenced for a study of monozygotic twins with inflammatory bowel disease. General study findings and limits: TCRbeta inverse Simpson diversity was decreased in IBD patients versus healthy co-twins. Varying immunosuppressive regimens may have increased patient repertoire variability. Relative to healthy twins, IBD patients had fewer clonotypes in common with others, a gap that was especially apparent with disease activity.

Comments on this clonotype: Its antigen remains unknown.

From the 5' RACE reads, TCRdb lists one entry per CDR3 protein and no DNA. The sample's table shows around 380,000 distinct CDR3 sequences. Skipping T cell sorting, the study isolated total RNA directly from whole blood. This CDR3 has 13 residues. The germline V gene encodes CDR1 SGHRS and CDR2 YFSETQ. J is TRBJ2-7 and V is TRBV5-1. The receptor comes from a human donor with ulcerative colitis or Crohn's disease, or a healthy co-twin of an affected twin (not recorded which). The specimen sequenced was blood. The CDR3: CATRLGPSYEQYF.